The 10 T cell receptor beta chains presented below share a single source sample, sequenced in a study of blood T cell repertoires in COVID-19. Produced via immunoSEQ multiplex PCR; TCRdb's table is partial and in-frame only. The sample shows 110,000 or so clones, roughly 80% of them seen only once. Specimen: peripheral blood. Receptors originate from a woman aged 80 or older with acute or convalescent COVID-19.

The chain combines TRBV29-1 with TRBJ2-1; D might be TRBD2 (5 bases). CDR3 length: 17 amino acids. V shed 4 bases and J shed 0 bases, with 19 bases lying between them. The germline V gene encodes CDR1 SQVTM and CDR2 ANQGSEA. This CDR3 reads CSVVGPGTSSSYNEQFF. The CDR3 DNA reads TGCAGCGTTGTAGGTCCGGGAACCTCAAGCTCCTACAATGAGCAGTTCTTC.

The CDR3 reads CASRRGQGEGYNSPLHF. The CDR3, as DNA: TGTGCCAGCAGAAGGGGACAGGGTGAAGGCTATAATTCACCCCTCCACTTT. V gene TRBV19 combines with J gene TRBJ1-6, with 9 bases lining up with TRBD1. The CDR3 is 17 residues long. V trimming: 9 bases; J trimming: 3 bases; junction bases outside the gene matches: 12. CDR1 LNHDA and CDR2 SQIVND come from the germline V gene (reference sequence).

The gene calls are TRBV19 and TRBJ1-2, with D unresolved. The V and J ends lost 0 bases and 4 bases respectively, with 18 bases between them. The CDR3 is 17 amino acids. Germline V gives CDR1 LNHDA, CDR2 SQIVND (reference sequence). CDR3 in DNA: TGTGCCAGTAGTATAGAACTGATCGATGTCTTAACCTATGGCTACACCTTC. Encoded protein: CASSIELIDVLTYGYTF.

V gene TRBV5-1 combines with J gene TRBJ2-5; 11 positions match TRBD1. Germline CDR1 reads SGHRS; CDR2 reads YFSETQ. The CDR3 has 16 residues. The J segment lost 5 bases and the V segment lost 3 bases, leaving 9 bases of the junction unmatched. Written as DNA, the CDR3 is TGCGCCAGCAGCTATAGGGGGGACAGGGGGTTTGAGACCCAGTACTTC. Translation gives CASSYRGDRGFETQYF.

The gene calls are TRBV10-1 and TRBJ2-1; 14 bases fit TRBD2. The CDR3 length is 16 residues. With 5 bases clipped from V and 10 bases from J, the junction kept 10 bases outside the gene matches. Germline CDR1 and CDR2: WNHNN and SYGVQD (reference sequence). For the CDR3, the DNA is TGCGCCAGCAGTCCTATTCGACTAGCGGGAGGGACCGAGCAGTTCTTC. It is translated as CASSPIRLAGGTEQFF.

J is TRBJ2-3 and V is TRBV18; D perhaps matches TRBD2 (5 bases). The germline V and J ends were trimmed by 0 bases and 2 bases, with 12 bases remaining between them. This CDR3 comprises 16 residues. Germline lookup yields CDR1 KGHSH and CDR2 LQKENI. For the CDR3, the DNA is TGTGCCAGCTCACCACCGGTCGGACTTTTCACAGATACGCAGTATTTT. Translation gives CASSPPVGLFTDTQYF.

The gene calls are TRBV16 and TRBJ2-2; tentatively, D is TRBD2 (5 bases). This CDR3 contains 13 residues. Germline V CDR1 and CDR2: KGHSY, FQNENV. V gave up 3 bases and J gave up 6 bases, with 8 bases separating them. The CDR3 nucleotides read TGTGCCAGCAGCCAGGCTAGCCCCGGGGAGCTGTTTTTT. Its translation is CASSQASPGELFF.

In nucleotides, the CDR3 is TGTGCCAGCAGCCTACAGGGGGACTCCTACAATGAGCAGTTCTTC. It translates to CASSLQGDSYNEQFF. The chain couples TRBV6-5 to TRBJ2-1; 8 bases are shared with TRBD1. The J segment lost 0 bases and the V segment lost 6 bases, leaving 4 bases of the junction unmatched. The CDR3 has 15 residues. Germline-derived CDR1 and CDR2 are MNHEY and SVGAGI.

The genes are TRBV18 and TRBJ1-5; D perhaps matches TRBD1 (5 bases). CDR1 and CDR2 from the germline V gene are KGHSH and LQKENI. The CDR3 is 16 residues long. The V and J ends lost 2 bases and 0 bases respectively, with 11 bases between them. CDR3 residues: CASSPGGANSNQPQHF. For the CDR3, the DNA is TGTGCCAGCTCACCAGGAGGGGCGAATAGCAATCAGCCCCAGCATTTT.

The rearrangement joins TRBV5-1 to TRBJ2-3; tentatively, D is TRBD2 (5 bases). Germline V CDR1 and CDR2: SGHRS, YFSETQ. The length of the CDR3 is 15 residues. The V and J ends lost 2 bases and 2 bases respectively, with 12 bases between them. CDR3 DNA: TGCGCCAGCAGCTTAGCGGTAGCACCCACAGATACGCAGTATTTT. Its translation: CASSLAVAPTDTQYF.